This T cell receptor beta chain derives from a study of STAT5B mutations in CD4+ large granular lymphocyte leukemia. Sequencing used immunoSEQ multiplex PCR; TCRdb keeps in-frame clones, though not all of them. The sample includes around 33,000 clones, approximately 88% of them seen just once. CDR1 and CDR2 from the germline V gene are WNHNN and SYGVQD (reference sequence). With 1 base removed from V and 7 bases from J, the gap between germline ends came to 10 bases. This CDR3 has 14 amino acids. The sequenced sample was CD4+ T cells from blood buffy coats. V gene TRBV10-1 combines with J gene TRBJ2-2, with D perhaps matching TRBD2 (5 bases). This receptor was taken from a human donor in good health. In DNA, the CDR3 is TGCGCCAGCAGTGAGTTAGGGAGCGGCGGGGAGCTGTTTTTT. Its translation: CASSELGSGGELFF.